This T cell receptor beta chain was identified in a study of blood T cell repertoires in COVID-19. Turning to the study itself: From the United States, Italy and Spain came samples of acute and convalescent COVID-19.

CDR3 length: 17 residues. Germline V lookup: CDR1 SGHVS, CDR2 FNYEAQ. V dropped 3 bases and J dropped 7; count of bases not matched to a gene: 12. The data were produced by immunoSEQ multiplex PCR, yet TCRdb's version contains in-frame clones alone and is incomplete. The profile covers over 250,000 clones, with 70% to 85% appearing a single time and roughly 1.5% taken by the ten largest. The J gene is TRBJ2-1, the V gene TRBV7-6; TRBD2 agrees at 10 bases. The sample consisted of peripheral blood. This sequence was found in a human donor with COVID-19, enrolled during active disease. The donor label of this sample is uncertain. CDR3 in amino acids: CASSFRARLAGHNEQFF. The CDR3, as DNA: TGTGCCAGCAGCTTCCGGGCGCGACTAGCGGGCCATAATGAGCAGTTCTTC.